Below are 27 T cell receptor beta chains sequenced from a single sample in a study of type 1 regulatory T cells. These receptors' targets are unknown. TCRdb processed the reads anew with MiXCR; each CDR3 protein has one entry. The table lists 60,000 to 75,000 distinct CDR3 sequences, less than 25% of them singletons, with 7.5% to 8.5% in the top ten. General observations from the study: Type 1 regulatory T cells had a more restricted TCR repertoire than non-type 1 regulatory T cells.

The sequenced sample was cultured type 1 regulatory T (Tr1) cells, either the whole culture or a sorted fraction (not recorded which). These TCRs come from a human donor in good health.

This clonotype was observed a few times. For the CDR3, the DNA is TGTGCCAGCGACTCAGGTTATCAGCCCCAGCATTTT. Translation gives CASDSGYQPQHF. The chain combines TRBV2 with TRBJ1-5; D gene uncertain. Germline-derived CDR1 and CDR2 are SNHLY and FYNNEI. V was shortened by 8 bases and J by 5 bases, with 10 bases between the two germline ends. The CDR3 extends over 12 amino acids.

In its sample, this clonotype was seen once. One junction end disagrees with the germline gene, perhaps due to a read error. The rearrangement joins TRBV20-1 to TRBJ1-1; no definite D call. Per the germline V gene, CDR1 is DFQATT and CDR2 is SNEGSKA (reference sequence). The CDR3 has 14 amino acids. This CDR3 is CSARTSLMNIEAFF. For the CDR3, the DNA is TGCAGTGCTAGAACCAGCCTCATGAACATTGAAGCTTTCTTT.

This clonotype was seen more than once but under ten times. The V and J genes are TRBV6-5 and TRBJ2-7; 8 bases line up with TRBD1. The CDR3 loop spans 14 amino acids. Per the germline V gene, CDR1 is MNHEY and CDR2 is SVGAGI. V shed 6 bases, J shed 6 bases, and the junction held 10 bases outside the gene matches. The DNA for the CDR3 is TGTGCCAGCAGACCGGGACAGGCTCTAGGCGAGCAGTACTTC. Amino acid sequence: CASRPGQALGEQYF.

This clonotype has only a few counts. The rearrangement joins TRBV24-1 to TRBJ2-1; D perhaps matches TRBD1 (8 bases). Trimming cost V 4 bases and J 8 bases, with 17 bases left between them. Germline CDR1 and CDR2: KGHDR and SFDVKD. The CDR3 runs 15 residues. CDR3 sequence reads: CATSEVWTGRDEQFF. The CDR3 DNA follows: TGTGCCACCAGTGAAGTGTGGACAGGGAGGGATGAGCAGTTCTTC.

This clonotype was seen more than once but under ten times. The rearrangement joins TRBV28 to TRBJ2-2, with TRBD2 as a possible D gene (5 bases). Trimming took 6 bases from V and 1 from J, leaving 9 bases between them. Germline-derived CDR1 and CDR2 are MDHEN and SYDVKM. This CDR3 comprises 14 residues. The CDR3 sequence: CASRLSGNTGELFF. CDR3 bases: TGTGCCAGCAGACTAAGCGGGAACACCGGGGAGCTGTTTTTT.

This clonotype has more than one count but fewer than ten. V gene TRBV18 combines with J gene TRBJ2-3; 8 nucleotides align to TRBD1. The V segment lost 2 bases and the J segment 2 bases; nucleotides outside the gene matches: 12. The CDR3 sequence is 18 residues long. Germline CDR1 KGHSH, CDR2 LQKENI. The CDR3 DNA reads TGTGCCAGCTCACCATTAGGCGCCCGCAGGGGGCCCACAGATACGCAGTATTTT. Translated: CASSPLGARRGPTDTQYF.

This clonotype was found a few times. The chain is built from TRBV5-1 and TRBJ1-1; the D is unclear. The V end was cut by 1 base, the J end by 4 bases, with 8 bases between. The CDR3 loop spans 13 amino acids. Germline CDR1 is SGHRS and CDR2 is YFSETQ. The CDR3: CASSLSGRTEAFF. CDR3 nucleotides: TGCGCCAGCAGCTTGTCTGGACGCACTGAAGCTTTCTTT.

This sequence joins TRBV7-9 and TRBJ1-2; the D is unclear. CDR3 length: 14 residues. Germline V gene lookup returns CDR1 SEHNR and CDR2 FQNEAQ (reference sequence). Trimming cost V 5 bases and J 7 bases, with 17 bases left between them. The DNA for the CDR3 is TGTGCCAGCAGCGGAGAAGGACTAGGTGGTGGCTACACCTTC. This codes for CASSGEGLGGGYTF.

This clonotype was picked up a small number of times. This chain connects TRBV5-1 to TRBJ2-5; D ambiguous. Germline V lookup: CDR1 SGHRS, CDR2 YFSETQ. The CDR3 spans 13 residues. V lost 0 bases to trimming and J lost 2 bases, with 5 bases between them. The CDR3 DNA sequence: TGCGCCAGCAGCTTGGCAGAACAAGAGACCCAGTACTTC. The encoded protein is CASSLAEQETQYF. Using reference TRBV5-1 and TRBJ2-5 for the parts outside the CDR3, the full variable domain is KAGVTQTPRYLIKTRGQQVTLSCSPISGHRSVSWYQQTPGQGLQFLFEYFSETQRNKGNFPGRFSGRQFSNSRSEMNVSTLELGDSALYLCASSLAEQETQYFGPGTRLLVL.

At least ten counts were recorded for this clonotype. The rearrangement uses TRBV27 and TRBJ1-1; tentative D call: TRBD1 (5 bases). The CDR3 consists of 14 residues. V was shortened by 5 bases and J by 1 base, with 11 bases between the two germline ends. Germline V CDR1 and CDR2: MNHEY, SMNVEV (reference sequence). In DNA, the CDR3 is TGTGCCAGCAGTCTCCTCCAGGGGAACACTGAAGCTTTCTTT. This codes for CASSLLQGNTEAFF.

This clonotype was seen many times. The chain employs TRBV29-1 and TRBJ1-4, with D maybe TRBD1 (5 bases). The CDR3 runs to 12 residues. CDR1 is SQVTM and CDR2 is ANQGSEA in the germline V gene. Trimming stripped 4 bases from V and 6 bases from J, with 9 bases between. In DNA form, the CDR3 reads TGCAGCGTTGTAAAAGGGGATGAAAAACTGTTTTTT. As protein: CSVVKGDEKLFF.

The genes are TRBV7-8 and TRBJ2-1, with 9 nucleotides matching TRBD2. The germline V gene encodes CDR1 SGHVS and CDR2 FQNEAQ. The J segment lost 5 bases and the V segment lost 5 bases, leaving 7 bases of the junction unmatched. CDR3 length equals 15 residues. CDR3 bases: TGTGCCAGCAGCCGTAGCGGGAGTCTTAACAATGAGCAGTTCTTC. Translated, it gives CASSRSGSLNNEQFF.

Remarks on this clonotype: A much larger clone sits a single nucleotide away, making a read error possible. V usage is TRBV5-1 and J usage is TRBJ2-5, with D possibly TRBD2 on 5 matching bases. Looked up from germline, CDR1 is SGHRS and CDR2 is YFSETQ. The CDR3 is made up of 15 amino acids. V dropped 3 bases and J dropped 1 base, with 13 bases sitting between them. The CDR3 sequence is CASSSEAPTQETQYF. The CDR3 DNA reads as TGCGCCAGCAGCTCGGAGGCTCCCACCCAAGAGACCCAGTACTTC.

V gene TRBV5-4 combines with J gene TRBJ1-1; D gene ambiguous. This CDR3 is 15 amino acids long. Germline V CDR1 and CDR2: SGHNT, YYREEE (reference sequence). Deletions cut 4 bases from V and 3 bases from J, with 16 bases between. The CDR3 here is CASSLVTHRDTEAFF. The DNA for the CDR3 is TGTGCCAGCAGCCTCGTGACGCACCGGGACACTGAAGCTTTCTTT. The full variable domain, with the rest looked up from reference TRBV5-4 and TRBJ1-1, is ETGVTQSPTHLIKTRGQQVTLRCSSQSGHNTVSWYQQALGQGPQFIFQYYREEENGRGNFPPRFSGLQFPNYSSELNVNALELDDSALYLCASSLVTHRDTEAFFGQGTRLTVV.

The sample holds a few counts of this clonotype. The rearrangement uses TRBV9 and TRBJ2-1; weak D call: TRBD2 (5 bases). V was cut by 0 bases and J by 16 bases, with 20 bases left in between. The CDR3 extends over 14 amino acids. Germline CDR1 reads SGDLS; CDR2 reads YYNGEE. CDR3 sequence (DNA): TGTGCCAGCAGCGTAGACCCCATGGGCGGGTACCGATTCTTC. It encodes CASSVDPMGGYRFF.

The chain uses TRBV7-2 and TRBJ2-1; 7 bases are a match to TRBD2. The CDR3 sequence is 15 residues long. In germline, CDR1 is SGHTA, CDR2 FQGNSA. V was pared by 4 bases and J by 0 bases, with 3 bases of the junction left unmatched. Written as DNA, the CDR3 is TGTGCCAGCAGCTCCCCGGGGGGCTCCTACAATGAGCAGTTCTTC. Protein sequence: CASSSPGGSYNEQFF.

This clonotype was counted a few times. The V call is TRBV25-1, the J call TRBJ2-7, with 9 bases matching TRBD2. CDR1 is MGHDK and CDR2 is SYGVNS in the germline V gene. With V trimmed by 3 bases and J by 8 bases, 14 bases remained unmatched. CDR3 length equals 16 residues. In DNA, the CDR3 is TGTGCCAGCAGTGAGCCCGCTAGCGGGACGAGGATCCAGCAGTACTTC. As protein: CASSEPASGTRIQQYF.

This clonotype turned up a few times. J is TRBJ2-1 and V is TRBV5-1, with D possibly being TRBD2 (6 bases). The V end lost 1 base, the J end lost 0 bases, and 11 bases lay between the germline ends. Per the germline V gene, CDR1 is SGHRS and CDR2 is YFSETQ. This CDR3 has 16 residues. The DNA of the CDR3 is TGCGCCAGCAGCTTGATGGGAGCGGGCTCCTACAATGAGCAGTTCTTC. As protein: CASSLMGAGSYNEQFF.

This clonotype was picked up a small number of times. The genes are TRBV6-5 and TRBJ2-5, with 10 bases identical to TRBD2. The germline V gene encodes CDR1 MNHEY and CDR2 SVGAGI. This CDR3 has 18 residues. Unmatched junction bases numbered 7, after V lost 0 bases and J lost 0 bases. The CDR3 coding sequence is TGTGCCAGCAGTTACTCGGTATTAGCGGGAGGAGACCAAGAGACCCAGTACTTC. Translated: CASSYSVLAGGDQETQYF.

This clonotype showed up just a few times. The J gene is TRBJ1-5, the V gene TRBV20-1, with D maybe TRBD1 (5 bases). The CDR3 runs to 14 residues. Germline CDR1 and CDR2: DFQATT and SNEGSKA (reference sequence). With 5 bases removed from V and 3 bases from J, the gap between germline ends came to 14 bases. The CDR3 sequence is CSAPEGTFNQPQHF. Here the CDR3 DNA reads TGCAGTGCTCCCGAAGGGACCTTCAATCAGCCCCAGCATTTT.

This rearrangement joins TRBV20-1 to TRBJ2-3; 11 bases are shared with TRBD2. V shed 6 bases, J shed 2 bases, and the junction held 4 bases outside the gene matches. Germline CDR1 and CDR2: DFQATT and SNEGSKA (reference sequence). The CDR3 is made up of 14 amino acids. This CDR3 is CSAPTSGNTDTQYF. CDR3 sequence (DNA): TGCAGTGCGCCGACTAGCGGGAACACAGATACGCAGTATTTT.

The chain uses TRBV5-1 and TRBJ2-1; D gene uncertain. The CDR3 is 13 amino acids. Trimming took 3 bases from V and 7 from J, leaving 11 bases between them. The germline V gene has CDR1 SGHRS and CDR2 YFSETQ. CDR3 sequence: CASSSLTSNEQFF. The CDR3 DNA is TGCGCCAGCAGCTCGCTGACCTCAAATGAGCAGTTCTTC.

V usage is TRBV29-1 and J usage is TRBJ2-4; D is perhaps TRBD1 or TRBD2 (5 bases each). The V gene's germline CDR1 is SQVTM and CDR2 ANQGSEA. CDR3 length: 12 amino acids. V lost 4 bases and J 6 bases, leaving 10 bases between the germline ends. The CDR3 DNA reads TGCAGCGTTGGTGGGGACGGAAACATTCAGTACTTC. It yields the protein CSVGGDGNIQYF.

The chain combines TRBV12-3 or TRBV12-4 with TRBJ2-5; unclear D gene. V was pared by 7 bases and J by 1 base, with 7 bases between. CDR3 length equals 12 residues. The CDR3 loop is CASTGVQETQYF. As DNA, the CDR3 is TGTGCCAGCACAGGTGTCCAAGAGACCCAGTACTTC.

This chain links TRBV20-1 with TRBJ1-5, with a tentative D call TRBD1 (6 bases). Germline values: CDR1 DFQATT, CDR2 SNEGSKA (reference sequence). Trimming pared 2 bases from V and 0 bases from J, leaving 17 bases between. The CDR3 extends over 17 amino acids. The CDR3 sequence: CSARPIQQGVSNQPQHF. CDR3 in DNA: TGCAGTGCTAGACCTATTCAACAGGGAGTTAGCAATCAGCCCCAGCATTTT.

In regard to this clonotype: A read error may explain this, as a much larger clone is one base away. J is TRBJ1-1 and V is TRBV7-8; D gene uncertain. Germline assignment: CDR1 SGHVS and CDR2 FQNEAQ. The V and J ends lost 2 bases and 7 bases respectively, with 8 bases between them. The CDR3 has 12 amino acids. The CDR3 DNA is TGTGCCAGCAGCTTAACGCGGATTGAAGCTTTCTTT. Its protein product is CASSLTRIEAFF.

A few counts support this clonotype. The genes are TRBV7-8 and TRBJ2-3; D is possibly TRBD1 (6 bases). Germline CDR1 reads SGHVS; CDR2 reads FQNEAQ. The CDR3 loop spans 14 amino acids. Trimming took off 4 bases at V and 3 bases at J, with 11 bases between the two ends. CDR3 protein: CASSSIDRTDTQYF. The CDR3, as DNA: TGTGCCAGCAGCTCGATAGACAGGACAGATACGCAGTATTTT.